A single T cell receptor beta chain is shown here with its context. CDR1 is MDHEN, CDR2 SYDVKM, per germline. J gave up 6 bases and V 4 bases, and 12 bases lay outside the gene matches. The CDR3 extends over 15 amino acids. The data were obtained in a study of blood T cell repertoires in COVID-19. TCRdb keeps only in-frame clones here, not all; method: immunoSEQ multiplex PCR. The data hold around 190,000 clones, with around 86% observed a single time. The sequenced material came from peripheral blood. The receptor was isolated from an older woman with COVID-19, enrolled during active disease. The V gene is TRBV28, the J gene TRBJ2-7; 7 bases are a match to TRBD1. The CDR3 DNA is TGTGCCAGCAGTTCCCGGGGACAGAACCCCTTCGAGCAGTACTTC. Amino acids: CASSSRGQNPFEQYF.